This passage covers 14 T cell receptor beta chains from one sample sequenced in a study of spatial heterogeneity in lung cancer. TCRdb recomputed calls from the 5' RACE reads with MiXCR, one row per CDR3 protein. The table includes tens of thousands of distinct CDR3 sequences, around 11% detected once. Regarding time point: sample taken at primary tumor resection. Frozen PBMC, nontumor lung or tumor provided whole RNA, which was sequenced unsorted. This specimen was PBMCs, taken at surgery. These receptors came from a female donor with early-stage non-small cell lung cancer.

This clonotype was recorded a few times. The CDR3 sequence is CASRWRGPTDTQYF. CDR3 nucleotides: TGTGCCAGTAGATGGCGGGGGCCGACAGATACGCAGTATTTT. The V call is TRBV19, the J call TRBJ2-3; tentatively, D is TRBD2 (7 bases). CDR3 length: 14 residues. Germline V gene sequence: CDR1 LNHDA, CDR2 SQIVND (reference sequence). V was pared by 6 bases and J by 3 bases, with 13 bases between.

The V gene is TRBV6-1, the J gene TRBJ1-6, with D possibly TRBD1 on 6 matching bases. Germline V gene data show CDR1 as MNHNS and CDR2 as SASEGT. Trimming stripped 8 bases from V and 7 bases from J, with 27 bases between. The CDR3 is 18 amino acids. Written as DNA, the CDR3 is TGTGCCAGCGGACACAGGGCGGCTCGGCTATCTGGCAATTCACCCCTCCACTTT. The encoded protein is CASGHRAARLSGNSPLHF.

This clonotype was found a few times. The CDR3 here is CASRGGTGAYEQYF. The CDR3 region has the DNA TGCGCCAGCAGAGGAGGGACAGGAGCCTACGAGCAGTACTTC. This chain connects TRBV5-1 to TRBJ2-7; 8 nucleotides line up with TRBD1. The CDR3 covers 14 residues. Per the germline V gene, CDR1 is SGHRS and CDR2 is YFSETQ. The V segment lost 5 bases and the J segment 2 bases; nucleotides outside the gene matches: 6.

This chain connects TRBV18 to TRBJ1-5, with D possibly TRBD1 on 5 matching bases. V lost 2 bases and J lost 3, with 8 bases in between. Germline V CDR1 and CDR2: KGHSH, LQKENI. The CDR3 runs to 14 residues. CDR3 sequence (DNA): TGTGCCAGCTCACCAGGGGCGTTCAATCAGCCCCAGCATTTT. It translates to CASSPGAFNQPQHF.

On this clonotype: This may come from a read error, since a much larger clone is one base off. This is likely a read error, given that the CDR3 carries no conserved phenylalanine or tryptophan at its end. The V call is TRBV4-2, the J call TRBJ2-7, with 7 bases identical to TRBD2. The V and J ends lost 3 bases and 2 bases, in that order; junction bases with no gene match: 4. This CDR3 is 14 amino acids long. The germline gives CDR1 LGHNA, CDR2 YNFKEQ. CDR3 region: CASSQETSTYEQYC. The CDR3 coding sequence is TGTGCCAGCAGCCAGGAGACTAGCACCTACGAGCAGTACTGC.

Many counts were recorded for this clonotype. The CDR3 region is CASSLVAHGETQYF. CDR3 bases: TGTGCCAGCAGCTTAGTAGCCCATGGGGAGACCCAGTACTTC. The chain combines TRBV11-2 with TRBJ2-5; no clear D. Germline V gives CDR1 SGHAT, CDR2 FQNNGV. V lost 1 base and J 5 bases, leaving 11 bases between the germline ends. The CDR3 length is 14 residues.

The rearrangement uses TRBV5-6 and TRBJ1-2, with TRBD1 identical over 7 bases. Germline assignment: CDR1 SGHDT and CDR2 YYEEEE. The CDR3 sequence is 12 residues long. J lost 7 bases, V lost 0 bases, and 0 bases had no gene match. The CDR3 here is CASSLGQGGYTF. CDR3 nucleotide sequence: TGTGCCAGCAGCTTGGGACAGGGTGGCTACACCTTC.

The chain links TRBV6-5 to TRBJ1-3; D is perhaps TRBD1 (5 bases). CDR1 is MNHEY and CDR2 is SVGAGI in the germline V gene. V was cut by 5 bases and J by 5 bases, with 10 bases left in between. There are 13 residues in the CDR3. DNA of the CDR3: TGTGCCAGCAGTCAGGGACTAAGAAACACCATATATTTT. Its protein product is CASSQGLRNTIYF.

In its sample, this clonotype was seen a few times. Here the CDR3 DNA reads TGTGCCAGCAGCACCTACAGGGAGAACACCGGGGAGCTGTTTTTT. Protein sequence: CASSTYRENTGELFF. The rearrangement uses TRBV7-2 and TRBJ2-2, with D possibly being TRBD1 (6 bases). The V end was cut by 5 bases, the J end by 1 base, with 11 bases between. This CDR3 contains 15 residues. Germline-derived CDR1 and CDR2 are SGHTA and FQGNSA.

This clonotype was found many times. The gene calls are TRBV15 and TRBJ2-2; 9 bases map to TRBD1. Losses at the gene ends were 5 bases for V and 3 bases for J; bases not matched to a gene: 10. The length of the CDR3 is 17 residues. Germline V CDR1 and CDR2: LNHNV, YYDKDF (reference sequence). The CDR3 is CATSAVGTGWDTGELFF. DNA for the CDR3: TGTGCCACCAGCGCGGTAGGGACAGGGTGGGACACCGGGGAGCTGTTTTTT.

The chain employs TRBV5-6 and TRBJ2-7; the D is unclear. The germline V gene has CDR1 SGHDT and CDR2 YYEEEE. This CDR3 spans 13 amino acids. V lost 0 bases and J lost 3, with 7 bases in between. CDR3 sequence reads: CASSLGRVYEQYF. The CDR3 DNA reads TGTGCCAGCAGCTTGGGTAGGGTCTACGAGCAGTACTTC.

This clonotype appeared a few times. This sequence joins TRBV5-1 and TRBJ2-3; 7 bases fit TRBD1. The V gene end was trimmed by 7 bases and the J gene end by 2 bases; junction bases not matched to a gene: 7. CDR1 and CDR2 from the germline V gene are SGHRS and YFSETQ. The CDR3 covers 14 residues. CDR3: CASAKQGTTDTQYF. CDR3 bases: TGCGCCAGCGCAAAACAGGGGACCACAGATACGCAGTATTTT.

V usage is TRBV20-1 and J usage is TRBJ2-3, with 8 bases lining up with TRBD2. V was pared by 0 bases and J by 6 bases, with 8 bases of the junction left unmatched. CDR1 is DFQATT, CDR2 SNEGSKA, per germline (reference sequence). The CDR3 runs 15 residues. In DNA form, the CDR3 reads TGCAGTGCTAGAGACAAGCGGGGGCCTCCCGATACGCAGTATTTT. Encoded protein: CSARDKRGPPDTQYF.

This clonotype was detected many times. This rearrangement joins TRBV7-2 to TRBJ2-5, with TRBD1 matching 8 bases. CDR1 is SGHTA and CDR2 is FQGNSA in the germline V gene. The length of the CDR3 is 15 residues. V was pared by 5 bases and J by 3 bases, with 8 bases of the junction left unmatched. CDR3 bases: TGTGCCAGCAGCCCCGGACAGGGCCGGGAAGAGACCCAGTACTTC. Its protein product is CASSPGQGREETQYF. Filled out from reference TRBV7-2 and TRBJ2-5, the complete variable domain reads GAGVSQSPSNKVTEKGKDVELRCDPISGHTALYWYRQSLGQGLEFLIYFQGNSAPDKSGLPSDRFSAERTGGSVSTLTIQRTQQEDSAVYLCASSPGQGREETQYFGPGTRLLVL.